The 4 T cell receptor beta chains below were found in one sample sequenced in a study of cytomegalovirus exposure and HLA in healthy donors. It was with 60 Vbeta and 13 Jbeta primers that the PCR ran. This table comes from immunoSEQ multiplex PCR, and its TCRdb copy is limited to in-frame clones, with some not included. The table records around 160,000 clones, roughly four fifths of them present only once. The material sequenced was PBMCs. These receptors all stem from a man in his forties in good health and CMV-seropositive.

DNA of the CDR3: TGTGCCAGCAGTGTCACTAGCGAGCTAACAGATACGCAGTATTTT. Amino acids: CASSVTSELTDTQYF. The J gene is TRBJ2-3, the V gene TRBV6-4, with 7 positions matching TRBD2. There are 15 residues in the CDR3. Per the germline V gene, CDR1 is MRHNA and CDR2 is SNTAGT. The V gene end was trimmed by 4 bases and the J gene end by 3 bases; junction bases not matched to a gene: 7.

The gene calls are TRBV9 and TRBJ1-3, with TRBD1 matching over 8 bases. V was clipped by 0 bases and J by 4 bases; unmatched bases: 6. CDR1 SGDLS and CDR2 YYNGEE come from the germline V gene. This CDR3 contains 16 residues. The CDR3: CASSVGTGKLGNTIYF. The CDR3 nucleotides are TGTGCCAGCAGCGTAGGGACAGGGAAGCTCGGAAACACCATATATTTT.

J is TRBJ2-7 and V is TRBV11-2; perhaps TRBD1 as D (8 bases). Germline V lookup: CDR1 SGHAT, CDR2 FQNNGV. The germline V and J ends were trimmed by 6 bases and 3 bases, with 21 bases remaining between them. The CDR3 totals 16 residues. CDR3 DNA: TGTGCCAGCAGTCCAATAAACAGGGGGGGTAACTACGAGCAGTACTTC. This encodes CASSPINRGGNYEQYF.

With respect to this clone: One end of the junction is discordant with germline, which a read error may explain. This chain connects TRBV7-9 to TRBJ2-2, with D possibly TRBD1 on 6 matching bases. Germline V gene data show CDR1 as SEHNR and CDR2 as FQNEAQ (reference sequence). The CDR3 totals 11 residues. The chain's CDR3 is CASSPPRGAVF. CDR3 nucleotides: TGTGCCAGCAGCCCTCCCAGGGGAGCTGTTTTT.